A selection of T cell receptor beta chains follows, all from one sample in a study of blood T cell repertoires in COVID-19. Clones were sequenced by immunoSEQ multiplex PCR, and TCRdb holds only the in-frame ones, with some missing. The sample has roughly 130,000 clones; about four fifths are singletons. The sequenced sample consisted of peripheral blood. These receptors all stem from a man aged 25-45 years with COVID-19, enrolled during active disease. The CDR3 runs from the conserved cysteine through the conserved F or W. The D gene is left open where the match is weak. Part of the rows lack a size; the others show once, few, many or a class for expanded clones.

D	V	size	J	CDR3	DNA
TRBD2	TRBV11-3	few	TRBJ2-2	CASSLRPAGVAGELFF	TGTGCCAGCAGCTTAAGACCAGCGGGAGTCGCCGGGGAGCTGTTTTTT
TRBD1	TRBV5-4	few	TRBJ2-1	CASSSGQGVDEQFF	TGTGCCAGCAGCTCGGGACAGGGGGTGGATGAGCAGTTCTTC
.	TRBV5-5	.	TRBJ1-2	CASSLGYSTNYGYTF	TGTGCCAGCAGCTTGGGGTACAGCACTAACTATGGCTACACCTTC
TRBD1	TRBV4-1	.	TRBJ1-2	CASSQDPGGSYGYTF	TGCGCCAGCAGCCAAGACCCAGGGGGCAGCTATGGCTACACCTTC
TRBD1	TRBV23-1	once	TRBJ2-1	CALRVGTGTYNEQFF	TGCGCCCTGAGGGTCGGGACAGGAACCTACAATGAGCAGTTCTTC
.	TRBV30	.	TRBJ1-2	CAWTYPSPGSGYGYTF	TGTGCCTGGACATACCCGAGCCCAGGGTCTGGCTATGGCTACACCTTC
TRBD1	TRBV11-2	.	TRBJ1-2	CASSSTSITGTGANYGYTF	TGTGCCAGCAGCTCTACCTCCATTACCGGGACAGGGGCTAACTATGGCTACACCTTC
TRBD1	TRBV2	once	TRBJ1-2	CASRGQGSNYGYTF	TGTGCCAGCAGAGGACAGGGGTCTAACTATGGCTACACCTTC
TRBD2	TRBV3-1/TRBV3-2	.	TRBJ2-7	CASSQGSGRTNF	TGTGCCAGCAGCCAAGGGAGCGGGAGGACGAACTTC
.	TRBV2	.	TRBJ2-7	CASRSGGEQYF	TGTGCCAGCAGATCCGGAGGAGAGCAGTACTTC
.	TRBV29-1	few	TRBJ2-3	CSVGGPDTQYF	TGCAGCGTTGGTGGCCCAGATACGCAGTATTTT
TRBD1	TRBV28	.	TRBJ1-5	CASRTGQGHNQPQHF	TGTGCCAGCAGGACGGGACAGGGACACAATCAGCCCCAGCATTTT
TRBD1	TRBV4-2	.	TRBJ2-5	CASSQSGTAQETQYF	TGTGCCAGCAGCCAATCGGGGACAGCCCAAGAGACCCAGTACTTC
TRBD1	TRBV27	.	TRBJ2-3	CASTLGGQGADTQYF	TGTGCCAGCACTTTGGGGGGACAGGGGGCAGATACGCAGTATTTT
.	TRBV11-2	.	TRBJ1-3	CASSLAPPDSGNTIYF	TGTGCCAGCAGCTTAGCACCTCCAGACTCTGGAAACACCATATATTTT
TRBD1	TRBV29-1	.	TRBJ2-2	CSVETGTGFTGELFF	TGCAGCGTAGAGACCGGGACAGGTTTTACCGGGGAGCTGTTTTTT
TRBD1	TRBV29-1	.	TRBJ2-5	CSGGQGQGSQETQYF	TGCAGCGGCGGGCAGGGACAGGGTTCGCAAGAGACCCAGTACTTC
TRBD1	TRBV6-2/TRBV6-3	.	TRBJ2-7	CASSSATGESDEQYF	TGTGCCAGCAGTTCCGCGACAGGGGAGTCCGACGAGCAGTACTTC
.	TRBV5-4	once	TRBJ1-6	CASSFAGGGSPLHF	TGTGCCAGCAGCTTCGCGGGCGGTGGTTCACCCCTCCACTTT
TRBD2	TRBV4-2	many	TRBJ2-7	CASSQGETSGSYEQYF	TGTGCCAGCAGCCAAGGCGAGACTAGCGGCTCCTACGAGCAGTACTTC
TRBD2	TRBV2	.	TRBJ2-1	CASKRSGRWDEQFF	TGTGCCAGCAAGCGTAGCGGGAGGTGGGATGAGCAGTTCTTC
.	TRBV7-3	.	TRBJ1-2	CASSLTRSSGYTF	TGTGCCAGCAGCTTAACCCGGAGTTCGGGCTACACCTTC
.	TRBV21-1	once	TRBJ2-2	CASRPFVGAGNTGELFF	.
.	TRBV6-1	.	TRBJ2-7	CASSDSTAAWDEQYF	TGTGCCAGCAGTGATTCAACAGCCGCATGGGACGAGCAGTACTTC
.	TRBV11-2	.	TRBJ2-7	CASSSGLYQGLPNSYEQYF	TGTGCCAGCAGCTCAGGGCTCTACCAAGGGCTACCAAACTCCTACGAGCAGTACTTC
TRBD1	TRBV19	.	TRBJ2-1	CASSTLTGKGYNEQFF	TGTGCCAGTAGTACCCTGACAGGGAAAGGCTACAATGAGCAGTTCTTC
.	TRBV6-5	.	TRBJ2-7	CASSYNTGGGYEQYF	TGTGCCAGCAGTTATAATACAGGGGGAGGGTACGAGCAGTACTTC
.	TRBV28	.	TRBJ1-2	CASKGQQGRDNYGYTF	TGTGCCAGCAAGGGTCAACAGGGACGAGATAACTATGGCTACACCTTC
TRBD1	TRBV7-2	.	TRBJ1-5	CASSFGGAGGFSSNQPQHF	TGTGCCAGCAGCTTTGGGGGAGCAGGGGGGTTCAGTAGCAATCAGCCCCAGCATTTT
.	TRBV4-2	.	TRBJ2-5	CASSQDISQETQYF	TGTGCCAGCAGCCAAGACATCAGCCAAGAGACCCAGTACTTC
.	TRBV7-9	.	TRBJ2-7	CASSPELEQYF	TGTGCCAGCAGCCCCGAACTCGAGCAGTACTTC
.	TRBV19	.	TRBJ1-2	CASSIGVQPDYGYTF	TGTGCCAGTAGTATAGGAGTACAGCCCGACTATGGCTACACCTTC
TRBD1	TRBV5-1	.	TRBJ2-7	CASSLYRGPDEQYF	TGCGCCAGCAGCTTGTACAGGGGGCCGGACGAGCAGTACTTC
.	TRBV30	.	TRBJ1-1	CAWGTNMNTEAFF	TGTGCCTGGGGAACGAACATGAACACTGAAGCTTTCTTT
.	TRBV28	.	TRBJ1-1	CASSIPRVVTEAFF	TGTGCCAGCAGTATACCCAGGGTCGTCACTGAAGCTTTCTTT
.	TRBV4-1	.	TRBJ1-4	CASSPPSQGYEKLFF	TGCGCCAGCAGCCCCCCTTCTCAGGGTTATGAAAAACTGTTTTTT
.	TRBV3-1/TRBV3-2	.	TRBJ2-7	CASSQEGLRTGQYF	TGTGCCAGCAGCCAAGAGGGGCTTAGGACCGGGCAGTACTTC
.	TRBV28	once	TRBJ1-2	CASRRALYGYTF	TGTGCCAGCAGGAGGGCCCTCTATGGCTACACCTTC
TRBD2	TRBV4-3	.	TRBJ2-3	CASSLRAGEVDTQYF	TGCGCCAGCAGCCTGAGGGCGGGAGAAGTAGATACGCAGTATTTT